The present TCR beta chain was sequenced within a study of blood T cell repertoires in COVID-19. About the research overall: Acute and convalescent COVID-19 specimens originated in the United States, Italy and Spain.

TCRdb keeps only in-frame clones here, not all; method: immunoSEQ multiplex PCR. The sample carries about 91,000 clones, around 82% recorded once. The CDR3 is made up of 14 amino acids, end residues included. Germline lookup yields CDR1 MDHEN and CDR2 SYDVKM. This clone was recorded a few times. The DNA is left out, because the CDR3 cannot be placed on it with certainty; the CDR3 is given as TCRdb lists it. Sequencing was carried out using peripheral blood. J is TRBJ2-2 and V is TRBV28; the table gives TRBD2 as D, unverified against the DNA. This receptor was identified in a man between 45 and 60 years old with active or convalescent COVID-19. The CDR3 here is CASSFASTPGSCFF.